Listed here are 32 T cell receptor beta chains from one sample, sequenced in a study of cytomegalovirus exposure and HLA in healthy donors. Amplification used 60 Vbeta primers and 13 Jbeta primers. Method: immunoSEQ multiplex PCR; TCRdb's copy keeps in-frame clones and lacks some. Here the sample spans approximately 85,000 clones, about 80% being singletons. The sequencing input was PBMCs. The source of these receptors is a man between 45 and 60 years old in good health and CMV-seropositive.

V gene TRBV14 combines with J gene TRBJ2-3, with D perhaps TRBD2 (6 bases). The CDR3 is 13 amino acids. The germline CDR1 and CDR2 sequences are SGHDN and FVKESK. V shed 6 bases and J shed 2 bases, with 9 bases lying between them. This chain's CDR3 is CASRTGVTDTQYF. Here the CDR3 DNA reads TGTGCCAGCAGGACGGGAGTCACAGATACGCAGTATTTT.

The rearrangement links TRBV6-1 to TRBJ2-7; TRBD1 agrees at 7 bases. Germline CDR1 and CDR2: MNHNS and SASEGT. CDR3 length equals 15 residues. V lost 8 bases to trimming and J lost 3 bases; unmatched junction nucleotides: 13. CDR3 residues: CASRLGADRVYEQYF. The CDR3 region has the DNA TGTGCCAGCCGCCTAGGGGCCGACAGGGTCTACGAGCAGTACTTC.

The V call is TRBV5-1, the J call TRBJ1-3; D is possibly TRBD1 (6 bases). The CDR3 runs to 14 residues. V was shortened by 3 bases and J by 1 base, with 8 bases between the two germline ends. In germline, CDR1 is SGHRS, CDR2 YFSETQ. The CDR3 sequence: CASSSTGSGNTIYF. CDR3 bases: TGCGCCAGCAGCTCGACAGGATCTGGAAACACCATATATTTT. The full variable domain, rest sourced from reference TRBV5-1 and TRBJ1-3, is KAGVTQTPRYLIKTRGQQVTLSCSPISGHRSVSWYQQTPGQGLQFLFEYFSETQRNKGNFPGRFSGRQFSNSRSEMNVSTLELGDSALYLCASSSTGSGNTIYFGEGSWLTVV.

The gene calls are TRBV19 and TRBJ1-1, with D hard to call. V was pared by 7 bases and J by 8 bases, with 17 bases between. The CDR3 totals 13 residues. Germline CDR1 is LNHDA and CDR2 is SQIVND (reference sequence). CDR3 region: CASILGSRGEAFF. The CDR3 nucleotides read TGTGCCAGTATACTGGGGTCTCGGGGAGAAGCTTTCTTT.

This rearrangement joins TRBV30 to TRBJ2-3, with D perhaps TRBD1 (5 bases). Germline-derived CDR1 and CDR2 are GTSNPN and SVGIG (reference sequence). V gave up 8 bases and J gave up 1 base, with 16 bases separating them. The CDR3 length is 14 residues. This CDR3 is CARSETEGTDTQYF. CDR3 nucleotide sequence: TGTGCCCGTTCCGAGACAGAGGGCACAGATACGCAGTATTTT.

V and J are TRBV18 and TRBJ2-7, with 8 bases identical to TRBD1. This CDR3 contains 16 residues. J was trimmed by 6 bases and V by 0 bases; bases with no gene match: 10. Germline CDR1 and CDR2: KGHSH and LQKENI. CDR3 coding DNA: TGTGCCAGCTCACCACCGATTTGGACAGGGCCGGGCGAGCAGTACTTC. This encodes CASSPPIWTGPGEQYF. Full variable domain (outside the CDR3, taken from reference TRBV18 and TRBJ2-7): NAGVMQNPRHLVRRRGQEARLRCSPMKGHSHVYWYRQLPEEGLKFMVYLQKENIIDESGMPKERFSAEFPKEGPSILRIQQVVRGDSAAYFCASSPPIWTGPGEQYFGPGTRLTVT.

The genes are TRBV4-1 and TRBJ1-1; a weak D match, TRBD1 (5 bases). The V end lost 0 bases, the J end lost 2 bases, and 7 bases lay between the germline ends. From germline, CDR1 is MGHRA and CDR2 YSYEKL. This CDR3 has 14 residues. The CDR3 region is CASSQDQGNTEAFF. CDR3 bases: TGCGCCAGCAGCCAAGATCAGGGAAACACTGAAGCTTTCTTT.

The chain joins TRBV2 to TRBJ1-6; weak D call: TRBD1 (5 bases). The CDR3 is 14 residues long. The germline V and J ends were trimmed by 10 bases and 0 bases, with 10 bases remaining between them. Looked up from germline, CDR1 is SNHLY and CDR2 is FYNNEI. DNA of the CDR3: TGTGCCACCTTGACAGACTCCTATAATTCACCCCTCCACTTT. It yields the protein CATLTDSYNSPLHF.

This clone turned up a few times. At one end, the junction sequence differs from germline, possibly due to a read error. V gene TRBV7-9 combines with J gene TRBJ1-1, with D tentatively TRBD1 (5 bases). The CDR3 has 15 amino acids. Per germline, CDR1 SEHNR and CDR2 FQNEAQ (reference sequence). The DNA of the CDR3 is TGTTCCAGCACCCCAACCCGGGACTCCCAAAGCGGAGGTCTCTTT. Protein product: CSSTPTRDSQSGGLF.

V usage is TRBV7-2 and J usage is TRBJ2-7, with D maybe TRBD2 (6 bases). V was trimmed by 1 base and J by 4 bases, leaving 11 bases between them. Germline V CDR1 and CDR2: SGHTA, FQGNSA. The CDR3 covers 14 residues. The CDR3 sequence is CASSLGPSAYEQYF. Written as DNA, the CDR3 is TGTGCCAGCAGCTTAGGCCCTAGCGCTTACGAGCAGTACTTC.

This clone was recorded only once. V and J are TRBV5-8 and TRBJ1-5; D possibly corresponds to TRBD1 (5 bases). The germline gives CDR1 SGHTS, CDR2 YDEGEE. CDR3 size: 13 residues. V was trimmed by 5 bases and J by 7 bases, leaving 13 bases between them. CDR3 amino acids: CASRPRGDQPQHF. The CDR3 region has the DNA TGTGCCAGCAGACCCCGGGGGGACCAGCCCCAGCATTTT.

The chain employs TRBV9 and TRBJ1-4; TRBD1 is a possible D gene (5 bases). Deletions cut 0 bases from V and 2 bases from J, with 14 bases between. CDR1 SGDLS and CDR2 YYNGEE come from the germline V gene. CDR3 length: 17 amino acids. CDR3 nucleotide sequence: TGTGCCAGCAGCGTAGACCCGGGAGGGACGACTAATGAAAAACTGTTTTTT. Translated, it gives CASSVDPGGTTNEKLFF.

This chain links TRBV10-1 with TRBJ2-1; 7 bases are shared with TRBD1. CDR3 length equals 14 residues. Trimming at V came to 0 bases and at J to 7 bases, leaving 3 bases not matched to a gene. Germline V gene sequence: CDR1 WNHNN, CDR2 SYGVQD (reference sequence). CDR3 nucleotide sequence: TGCGCCAGCAGTGAGTCTGACAGGGTAAATGAGCAGTTCTTC. This translates into CASSESDRVNEQFF.

The chain links TRBV2 to TRBJ1-2, with D hard to call. CDR1 and CDR2 (germline): SNHLY, FYNNEI. Trimming cost V 0 bases and J 5 bases, with 16 bases left between them. CDR3 size: 16 residues. CDR3 region: CASSEARREIAYGYTF. The CDR3 DNA sequence: TGTGCCAGCAGTGAAGCGCGACGGGAAATCGCGTATGGCTACACCTTC.

V gene TRBV7-8 combines with J gene TRBJ1-2, with 8 bases that match TRBD1. The CDR3 has 15 amino acids. The trim removed 5 bases at V and 6 bases at J, leaving 11 bases unmatched. CDR1 and CDR2 from the germline V gene are SGHVS and FQNEAQ. The CDR3, as DNA: TGTGCCAGCAGCCTCCAATCCAGGGGGCTCGATGGCTACACCTTC. Its translation is CASSLQSRGLDGYTF.

The rearrangement joins TRBV6-5 to TRBJ1-1, with TRBD1 matching over 8 bases. The germline V gene encodes CDR1 MNHEY and CDR2 SVGAGI. The CDR3 extends over 14 amino acids. V gave up 6 bases and J gave up 9 bases; unmatched junction bases: 12. The DNA of the CDR3 is TGTGCCAGCAGGGACAGGGAGCCGGCTTTTCAAGCTTTCTTT. Its protein is CASRDREPAFQAFF.

The chain couples TRBV28 to TRBJ1-5; D perhaps matches TRBD1 (5 bases). With 2 bases removed from V and 5 bases from J, the gap between germline ends came to 10 bases. CDR3 length: 14 amino acids. The germline CDR1 and CDR2 sequences are MDHEN and SYDVKM. The CDR3 loop is CASSLRRGYQPQHF. CDR3 bases: TGTGCCAGCAGTTTAAGAAGGGGTTATCAGCCCCAGCATTTT. Using reference TRBV28 and TRBJ1-5 for the parts outside the CDR3, the full variable domain is DVKVTQSSRYLVKRTGEKVFLECVQDMDHENMFWYRQDPGLGLRLIYFSYDVKMKEKGDIPEGYSVSREKKERFSLILESASTNQTSMYLCASSLRRGYQPQHFGDGTRLSIL.

The rearrangement links TRBV5-6 to TRBJ2-2; 7 positions agree with TRBD1. CDR3 length: 16 residues. V gave up 4 bases and J gave up 0 bases; unmatched junction bases: 6. Germline loops: CDR1 SGHDT, CDR2 YYEEEE. The CDR3 nucleotides read TGTGCCAGCAGCATAGGTACAGGGGCGAACACCGGGGAGCTGTTTTTT. Residues: CASSIGTGANTGELFF.

The chain uses TRBV2 and TRBJ2-1, with D maybe TRBD1 (5 bases). V was cut by 4 bases and J by 0 bases, with 10 bases left in between. The CDR3 is made up of 15 amino acids. Germline-derived CDR1 and CDR2 are SNHLY and FYNNEI. CDR3 protein: CASSGEGVSYNEQFF. The CDR3 nucleotides are TGTGCCAGCAGTGGAGAAGGGGTCTCCTACAATGAGCAGTTCTTC.

This chain links TRBV6-1 with TRBJ2-7; a possible D gene is TRBD2 (5 bases). Between the trimmed V and J ends, which lost 10 bases and 2 bases, there was a span of 12 bases. This CDR3 has 12 amino acids. Germline V gene data show CDR1 as MNHNS and CDR2 as SASEGT. This CDR3 reads CATKGETYEQYF. In nucleotides, the CDR3 is TGTGCCACCAAGGGAGAAACCTACGAGCAGTACTTC.

The rearrangement links TRBV5-1 to TRBJ1-2; D may be TRBD1 (5 bases). This CDR3 is built from 15 residues. Between the trimmed V and J ends, which lost 4 bases and 0 bases, there was a span of 13 bases. Germline-derived CDR1 and CDR2 are SGHRS and YFSETQ. This CDR3 is CASSRGTPSNYGYTF. The CDR3 nucleotides are TGCGCCAGCAGCCGCGGGACGCCATCTAACTATGGCTACACCTTC.

V gene TRBV11-2 combines with J gene TRBJ2-6; D is uncertain. Germline V gives CDR1 SGHAT, CDR2 FQNNGV. Trimming took off 4 bases at V and 0 bases at J, with 13 bases between the two ends. The CDR3 is 17 residues long. Written as DNA, the CDR3 is TGTGCCAGCAGCTATACCGTGCTGAGCTCTGGGGCCAACGTCCTGACTTTC. As protein: CASSYTVLSSGANVLTF.

The chain links TRBV27 to TRBJ1-1; no definite D call. This CDR3 has 14 amino acids. Trimming cost V 5 bases and J 4 bases, with 14 bases left between them. Germline-derived CDR1 and CDR2 are MNHEY and SMNVEV (reference sequence). The CDR3 DNA reads as TGTGCCAGCAGTCCCCATCTGGTGCGCACTGAAGCTTTCTTT. Translation: CASSPHLVRTEAFF.

V usage is TRBV7-3 and J usage is TRBJ2-1; 9 bases match TRBD2. This CDR3 is 15 amino acids long. The germline V gene has CDR1 SGHTA and CDR2 FQGTGA. The V gene end was trimmed by 4 bases and the J gene end by 5 bases; junction bases not matched to a gene: 6. The CDR3 nucleotides read TGTGCCAGCAGCTCCCGACTAGCGGATCACAATGAGCAGTTCTTC. It encodes CASSSRLADHNEQFF.

This chain uses TRBV5-1 with TRBJ2-1, with TRBD2 matching over 11 bases. V shed 3 bases and J 3 bases; nucleotides not matched to a gene: 5. This CDR3 contains 16 residues. Germline CDR1 reads SGHRS; CDR2 reads YFSETQ. CDR3 in DNA: TGCGCCAGCAGCTCACTAGCGGGAGAGTACTACAATGAGCAGTTCTTC. Amino acid sequence: CASSSLAGEYYNEQFF.

As to this clone: One end of the junction is discordant with germline, which a read error may explain. This chain connects TRBV30 to TRBJ2-4; 10 positions agree with TRBD2. The CDR3 contains 15 residues. CDR1 and CDR2 (germline): GTSNPN, SVGIG (reference sequence). CDR3 sequence (DNA): TGTGCCTGGAGGACTAGCGGGCTAGCCAAAAACAGTCAGTACTTC. It translates to CAWRTSGLAKNSQYF.

This clone has a handful of counts. The V and J genes are TRBV6-5 and TRBJ2-7, with 7 nucleotides matching TRBD1. Germline loops: CDR1 MNHEY, CDR2 SVGAGI. CDR3 length equals 13 residues. Trimming cost V 10 bases and J 0 bases; bases outside gene matches: 6. CDR3 in amino acids: CAIGTAHSYEQYF. In nucleotides, the CDR3 is TGTGCCATCGGGACAGCTCACTCCTACGAGCAGTACTTC.

The V and J genes are TRBV5-1 and TRBJ1-6, with a possible D match to TRBD1 (6 bases). CDR3 length equals 18 residues. V was trimmed by 2 bases and J by 10 bases, leaving 25 bases between them. Germline CDR1 is SGHRS and CDR2 is YFSETQ. CDR3 nucleotides: TGCGCCAGCAGCTTCGGTTGGGCAGGGGAGTTCTCTAACTCACCCCTCCACTTT. Amino acid sequence: CASSFGWAGEFSNSPLHF.

The rearrangement uses TRBV5-1 and TRBJ2-5; the D gene is possibly TRBD2 (6 bases). This CDR3 region has 14 residues. Germline-derived CDR1 and CDR2 are SGHRS and YFSETQ. V lost 4 bases, J lost 5 bases, and 15 bases lay in between. CDR3 sequence: CASSRLLAKETQYF. The DNA of the CDR3 is TGCGCCAGCAGCCGCTTACTAGCCAAGGAGACCCAGTACTTC.

The chain is built from TRBV7-8 and TRBJ1-1, with D possibly matching TRBD1 (6 bases). Germline assignment: CDR1 SGHVS and CDR2 FQNEAQ. This CDR3 is 15 amino acids long. V lost 0 bases and J 4 bases, leaving 12 bases between the germline ends. The CDR3 region has the DNA TGTGCCAGCAGCTTAGCGGATCGAGGGGGCACTGAAGCTTTCTTT. It translates to CASSLADRGGTEAFF.

The chain joins TRBV29-1 to TRBJ2-1; possibly TRBD2 for D (6 bases). Looked up from germline, CDR1 is SQVTM and CDR2 is ANQGSEA. With 7 bases removed from V and 5 bases from J, the gap between germline ends came to 18 bases. The CDR3 spans 14 residues. This chain's CDR3 is CSARTTRGDNEQFF. In DNA form, the CDR3 reads TGCAGCGCAAGGACTACACGAGGGGACAATGAGCAGTTCTTC.

The rearrangement joins TRBV6-1 to TRBJ1-2, with D perhaps TRBD1 (5 bases). Germline V lookup: CDR1 MNHNS, CDR2 SASEGT. The CDR3 sequence is 13 residues long. V shed 2 bases and J shed 7 bases, with 11 bases lying between them. The CDR3 DNA reads as TGTGCCAGCAGTGAATGGCAGGGAGGTGGCTACACCTTC. This sequence encodes CASSEWQGGGYTF.